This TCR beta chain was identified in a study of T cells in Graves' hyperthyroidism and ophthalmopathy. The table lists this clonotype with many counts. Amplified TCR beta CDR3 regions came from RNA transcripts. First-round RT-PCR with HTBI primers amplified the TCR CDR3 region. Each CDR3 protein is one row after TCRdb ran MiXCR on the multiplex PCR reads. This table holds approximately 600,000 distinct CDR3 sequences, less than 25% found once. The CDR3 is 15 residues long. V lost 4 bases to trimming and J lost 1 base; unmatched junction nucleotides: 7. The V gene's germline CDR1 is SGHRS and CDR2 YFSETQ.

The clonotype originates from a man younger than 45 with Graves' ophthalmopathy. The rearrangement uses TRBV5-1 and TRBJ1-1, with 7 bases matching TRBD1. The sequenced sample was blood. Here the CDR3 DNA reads TGCGCCAGCAGCACGAACAGGGGATGGAACACTGAAGCTTTCTTT. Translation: CASSTNRGWNTEAFF.